Sequencing of this TCR beta chain was carried out in a study of cytomegalovirus exposure and HLA in healthy donors. The germline V gene encodes CDR1 SNHLY and CDR2 FYNNEI. The CDR3 consists of 14 residues. The V end lost 9 bases, the J end lost 1 base, and 13 bases lay between the germline ends. The PCR used 60 Vbeta and 13 Jbeta primers. TCRdb's table, derived via immunoSEQ multiplex PCR, lists solely in-frame clones and lacks some. The sample consists of approximately 160,000 clones, approximately 70% of them appearing once. The source material was PBMCs. The chain combines TRBV2 with TRBJ1-5; D may be TRBD1 (6 bases). This receptor was identified in a woman aged 40 to 55 in good health and CMV-seropositive. CDR3 residues: CASDRMGSNQPQHF. The CDR3 bases are TGTGCCAGTGACAGGATGGGGAGCAATCAGCCCCAGCATTTT.